These T cell receptor beta chains were read from a single sample in a study of PD-1 blockade in classical Hodgkin lymphoma. Data came from immunoSEQ multiplex PCR; TCRdb stores just in-frame clones and leaves some out. The sample has some 150,000 clones; 78% are singletons. The sample consisted of peripheral blood mononuclear cells (PBMCs), taken before the second cycle of nivolumab. These receptors came from a human donor with classical Hodgkin lymphoma. The CDR3 runs from the conserved cysteine through the conserved F or W. A D gene is named only where the DNA matches it firmly. The listing skips clone size in some rows; elsewhere it reads once, few, many or a size class.

d_call j_call clone_size v_call cdr3_aa cdr3_nt
. TRBJ1-4 . TRBV4-3 CASSLGPTNEKLFF TGCGCCAGCAGCCTAGGGCCAACTAATGAAAAACTGTTTTTT
. TRBJ2-3 . TRBV7-2 CASSLVVSTDTQYF TGTGCCAGCAGCTTAGTGGTGAGCACAGATACGCAGTATTTT
. TRBJ1-5 . TRBV30 CALGRYSNQPQHF TGTGCGTTGGGACGGTATAGCAATCAGCCCCAGCATTTT
. TRBJ2-2 few TRBV11-3 CASSLGIANTGELFF TGTGCCAGCAGCTTAGGGATAGCGAACACCGGGGAGCTGTTTTTT
. TRBJ2-3 . TRBV5-1 CASRRESTDTQYF TGCGCCAGCAGAAGGGAGAGCACAGATACGCAGTATTTT
TRBD1 TRBJ1-5 . TRBV19 CASSRRQGSWNQPQHF TGTGCCAGTAGTAGGAGACAGGGGTCGTGGAATCAGCCCCAGCATTTT
. TRBJ2-2 . TRBV5-1 CASSQQGGANTGELFF TGCGCCAGCAGCCAACAGGGAGGCGCGAACACCGGGGAGCTGTTTTTT
TRBD2 TRBJ2-1 . TRBV4-3 CASSQDLGSGRLNEQFF TGCGCCAGCAGCCAAGATCTTGGTAGCGGGAGGTTAAATGAGCAGTTCTTC
TRBD1 TRBJ1-2 once TRBV19 CASSRRDRAYGYTF TGTGCCAGTAGTAGAAGGGACAGGGCCTATGGCTACACCTTC
TRBD1 TRBJ2-7 once TRBV15 CATSRDRGQNEQYF TGTGCCACCAGCAGGGACAGGGGGCAAAACGAGCAGTACTTC
. TRBJ1-2 . TRBV5-1 CASSLEPRSSANYGYTF TGCGCCAGCAGCTTGGAACCCAGGAGTAGCGCTAACTATGGCTACACCTTC
TRBD2 TRBJ2-3 few TRBV9 CASSLGPAGASDTQYF TGTGCCAGCTCCTTGGGGCCAGCGGGGGCTTCAGATACGCAGTATTTT
. TRBJ2-3 . TRBV5-1 CASRRSVSTDTQYF TGCGCCAGCCGCCGTTCGGTAAGCACAGATACGCAGTATTTT
TRBD1 TRBJ1-1 . TRBV7-2 CASSTRQGRGDTEAFF TGTGCCAGCAGCACACGACAGGGGCGGGGGGACACTGAAGCTTTCTTT
. TRBJ2-7 . TRBV7-8 CASSSFRAYEQYF TGTGCCAGCAGCTCGTTCAGGGCCTACGAGCAGTACTTC
TRBD1 TRBJ1-4 . TRBV10-3 CATSTGINEKLFF TGTGCCACCTCGACAGGGATTAATGAAAAACTGTTTTTT
. TRBJ2-1 few TRBV2 CASSSVPPGSYNEQFF TGTGCCAGCAGCTCCGTCCCACCTGGCTCCTACAATGAGCAGTTCTTC
. TRBJ1-4 . TRBV10-1 CASSESCSGEREKLFF TGCGCCAGCAGTGAGAGTTGCTCAGGGGAACGTGAAAAACTGTTTTTT
TRBD2 TRBJ2-1 once TRBV28 CASSLWLAGANEQFF TGTGCCAGCAGTTTATGGCTAGCGGGAGCCAATGAGCAGTTCTTC
TRBD1 TRBJ2-5 . TRBV18 CASSPPGTAIETQYF TGTGCCAGCTCACCCCCCGGGACAGCCATAGAGACCCAGTACTTC